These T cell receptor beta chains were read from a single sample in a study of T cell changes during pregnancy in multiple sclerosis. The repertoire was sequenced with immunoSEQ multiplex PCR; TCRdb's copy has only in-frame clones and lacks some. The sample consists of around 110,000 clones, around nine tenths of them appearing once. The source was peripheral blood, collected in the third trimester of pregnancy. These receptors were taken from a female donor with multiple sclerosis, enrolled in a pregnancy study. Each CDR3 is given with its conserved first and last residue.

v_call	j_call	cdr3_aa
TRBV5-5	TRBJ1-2	CASSRESGYTF
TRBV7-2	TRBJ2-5	CASSPGLAGGPRETQYF
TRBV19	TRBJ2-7	CASSTEVYTYEQYF
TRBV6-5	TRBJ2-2	CASWTSGGYTGELFF
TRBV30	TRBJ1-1	CAWSVQENTEAFF
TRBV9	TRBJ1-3	CASSVDVGDRNTIYF
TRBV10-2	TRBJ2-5	CASTYARGRETQYF
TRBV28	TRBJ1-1	CASSLRGVNTEAFF
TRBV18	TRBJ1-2	CASSPGEVLSPLSGYTF
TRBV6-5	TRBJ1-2	CASSPQDSPYGYTF
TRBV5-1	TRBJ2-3	CASSLDSRGDTQYF
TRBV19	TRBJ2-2	CASSIRALAGVVGELFF
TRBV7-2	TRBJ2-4	CASSSDRGAKNIQYF